A selection of T cell receptor beta chains follows, all from one sample in a study of regulatory T cells in long-lasting Graves disease. TCRdb reprocessed the multiplex PCR reads via MiXCR and lists one record per CDR3 protein. This sample has hundreds of thousands of distinct CDR3 sequences, with 15% to 20% found just once. The source material was peripheral blood mononuclear cells (PBMCs), sampled at new diagnosis, from a patient treated with antithyroid drugs. The receptor set was obtained from a female donor with Graves disease. CDR3s include the opening cysteine and the closing phenylalanine or tryptophan. Fields, in order: D gene, V gene, J gene, clone size, CDR3 protein, CDR3 DNA. D genes are given only for firm matches. Only part of the rows carry a size: once, few, many, or a class if the clone is expanded.

.,TRBV28,TRBJ2-7,many,CASKQTWSTYEQYF,TGTGCCAGCAAACAGACATGGAGTACCTACGAGCAGTACTTC
TRBD2,TRBV5-1,TRBJ2-5,.,CASSLVASGSGGETQYF,TGCGCCAGCAGCTTGGTTGCTAGCGGGAGTGGAGGGGAGACCCAGTACTTC
.,TRBV19,TRBJ2-3,few,CATSTRASTDTQYF,TGTGCCACCTCGACCCGTGCTAGCACAGATACGCAGTATTTT
.,TRBV12-3/TRBV12-4,TRBJ1-3,many,CASSFREDTIYF,TGTGCCAGCAGTTTTCGGGAGGACACCATATATTTT
.,TRBV11-2,TRBJ2-1,many,CASSLSHGQLGNEQFF,TGTGCCAGCAGCTTATCCCACGGACAGCTCGGGAATGAGCAGTTCTTC
.,TRBV14,TRBJ1-5,many,CASSQARGTAKHF,TGTGCCAGCAGCCAAGCCCGTGGGACGGCGAAGCATTTT
.,TRBV6-4,TRBJ2-3,few,CASLIRREMRTDTQYF,TGTGCCAGCCTTATCCGGCGGGAAATGAGGACAGATACGCAGTATTTT
.,TRBV6-5,TRBJ2-5,many,CASSYGAGKTETQYF,TGTGCCAGCAGTTACGGGGCGGGAAAGACGGAGACCCAGTACTTC
.,TRBV27,TRBJ2-3,.,CASSSQKTLTGTHTDTQYF,TGTGCCAGCAGTTCCCAGAAAACGTTAACCGGGACCCACACAGATACGCAGTATTTT
TRBD2,TRBV9,TRBJ2-5,few,CASSVEGSGRLETQYF,TGTGCCAGCAGCGTAGAGGGTAGCGGGAGACTTGAGACCCAGTACTTC